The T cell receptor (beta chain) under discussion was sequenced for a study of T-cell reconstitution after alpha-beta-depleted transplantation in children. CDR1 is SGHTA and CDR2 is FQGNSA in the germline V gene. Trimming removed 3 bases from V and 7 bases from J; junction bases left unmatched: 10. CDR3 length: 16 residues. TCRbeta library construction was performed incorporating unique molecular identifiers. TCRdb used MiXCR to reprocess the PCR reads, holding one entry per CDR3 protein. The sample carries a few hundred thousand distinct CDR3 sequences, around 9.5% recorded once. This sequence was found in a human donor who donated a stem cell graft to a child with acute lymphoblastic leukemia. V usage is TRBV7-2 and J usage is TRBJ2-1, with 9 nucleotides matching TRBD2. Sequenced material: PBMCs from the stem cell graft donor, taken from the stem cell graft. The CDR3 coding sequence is TGTGCCAGCAGCTTTAGCGGGGCGGGGGGGCCGAATGAGCAGTTCTTC. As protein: CASSFSGAGGPNEQFF.